This TCR beta chain was recorded in a study of T cells in localized non-small cell lung cancer. The method was immunoSEQ multiplex PCR; TCRdb's version includes in-frame clones alone and lacks a portion of them. The data contain around 91,000 clones, roughly 89% of them singletons. This CDR3 has 12 amino acids. V lost 5 bases and J 7 bases, leaving 11 bases between the germline ends. Germline V lookup: CDR1 SEHNR, CDR2 FQNEAQ (reference sequence). With regard to this clone: The target antigen is unknown.

Study-level results: The appearance of a median 57 of the top 100 tumor clones was seen in adjacent lung.

V gene TRBV7-9 combines with J gene TRBJ1-1, with D perhaps TRBD1 (5 bases). The TCR originated in a man between 40 and 69 years old with stage I squamous cell lung carcinoma. The sample here was peripheral blood, taken before any cancer treatment. The CDR3 loop reads CASSGDGHEAFF. The CDR3 nucleotides are TGTGCCAGCAGCGGGGACGGCCATGAAGCTTTCTTT.